Shown below are 7 T cell receptor beta chains from a single sample sequenced in a study of cytomegalovirus exposure and HLA in healthy donors. The PCR made use of 60 Vbeta and 13 Jbeta primers. TCRdb keeps only in-frame clones here, not all; method: immunoSEQ multiplex PCR. Among 150,000 to 200,000 clones listed, under 85% were seen once. Sequencing used PBMCs. The receptors were gathered from a man aged 18 to 35 in good health and CMV-seronegative.

CDR3 protein: CASSLVGGLNEQFF. DNA of the CDR3: TGTGCCAGCAGCTTAGTGGGAGGGTTGAATGAGCAGTTCTTC. This chain joins TRBV7-9 and TRBJ2-1; 7 bases are a match to TRBD2. CDR1 and CDR2 (germline): SEHNR, FQNEAQ (reference sequence). V gave up 1 base and J gave up 7 bases; unmatched junction bases: 4. The CDR3 runs 14 residues.

V usage is TRBV19 and J usage is TRBJ1-2; D may be TRBD1 (5 bases). Per germline, CDR1 LNHDA and CDR2 SQIVND (reference sequence). Trimming removed 3 bases from V and 8 bases from J, with 10 bases in between. The CDR3 contains 12 residues. The CDR3 here is CASSMGQMGYTF. The CDR3 nucleotides read TGTGCCAGTAGTATGGGGCAGATGGGCTACACCTTC. Variable domain in full (rest from reference TRBV19 and TRBJ1-2): DGGITQSPKYLFRKEGQNVTLSCEQNLNHDAMYWYRQDPGQGLRLIYYSQIVNDFQKGDIAEGYSVSREKKESFPLTVTSAQKNPTAFYLCASSMGQMGYTFGSGTRLTVV.

This clone was recorded only once. The gene calls are TRBV29-1 and TRBJ2-2, with D possibly TRBD2 on 7 matching bases. The V and J ends lost 7 bases and 2 bases respectively, with 17 bases between them. The CDR3 runs 15 residues. Germline V gene data show CDR1 as SQVTM and CDR2 as ANQGSEA. CDR3 residues: CSGWGPSGNTGELFF. CDR3 nucleotides: TGCAGCGGATGGGGGCCTAGCGGCAACACCGGGGAGCTGTTTTTT.

V gene TRBV18 combines with J gene TRBJ2-7, with 8 nucleotides matching TRBD2. CDR3 length equals 16 residues. Germline lookup yields CDR1 KGHSH and CDR2 LQKENI. Germline trimming cut 3 bases from V and 7 bases from J; bases unmatched to any gene: 14. For the CDR3, the DNA is TGTGCCAGCTCACCCGTAACTAGCGGACCCTCGTTGGAGCAGTACTTC. It is translated as CASSPVTSGPSLEQYF.

The chain has TRBV11-2 and TRBJ1-1; a possible D gene is TRBD1 (5 bases). Germline V gene lookup returns CDR1 SGHAT and CDR2 FQNNGV. V gave up 4 bases and J gave up 3 bases, with 15 bases separating them. The length of the CDR3 is 15 residues. The CDR3 loop is CASSSLRGRDTEAFF. The CDR3 nucleotides are TGTGCCAGCAGCTCCCTACGGGGGAGGGACACTGAAGCTTTCTTT.

DNA of the CDR3: TGTGCCAGCAGTTCTTGGCCGGGAGCTGGAAACACCATATATTTT. This sequence encodes CASSSWPGAGNTIYF. The genes are TRBV28 and TRBJ1-3; unclear D gene. In germline, CDR1 is MDHEN, CDR2 SYDVKM. The CDR3 length is 15 residues. Trimming left V 4 bases short and J 2 bases short, with 12 bases between.

The gene calls are TRBV28 and TRBJ2-7; TRBD1 aligns across 9 bases. Trimming removed 6 bases from V and 6 bases from J; junction bases left unmatched: 9. The CDR3 runs to 14 residues. Germline loops: CDR1 MDHEN, CDR2 SYDVKM. This CDR3 reads CASSLPGQGREQYF. The CDR3 bases are TGTGCCAGCAGCCTTCCGGGACAGGGACGCGAGCAGTACTTC.